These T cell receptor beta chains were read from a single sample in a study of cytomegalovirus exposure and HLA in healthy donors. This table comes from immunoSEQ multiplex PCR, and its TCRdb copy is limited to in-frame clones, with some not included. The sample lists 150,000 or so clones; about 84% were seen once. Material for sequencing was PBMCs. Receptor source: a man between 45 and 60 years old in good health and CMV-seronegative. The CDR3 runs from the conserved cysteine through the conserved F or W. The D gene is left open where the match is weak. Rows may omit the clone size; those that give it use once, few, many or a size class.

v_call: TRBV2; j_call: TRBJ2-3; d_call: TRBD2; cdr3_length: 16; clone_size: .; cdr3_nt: TGTGCCAGCAGTGAGGGTCTAGCGGGGGTCACAGATACGCAGTATTTT; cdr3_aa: CASSEGLAGVTDTQYF
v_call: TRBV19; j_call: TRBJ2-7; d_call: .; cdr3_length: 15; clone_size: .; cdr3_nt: TGCGCACCTCCCAACAGACACACCTCTACGTACGAGCAGTACTTC; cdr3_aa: CAPPNRHTSTYEQYF
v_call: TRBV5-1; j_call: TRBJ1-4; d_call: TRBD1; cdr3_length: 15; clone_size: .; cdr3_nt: TGCGCCAGCAGCGGACAGGGGCCGGCCGGGGAAAAACTGTTTTTT; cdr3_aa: CASSGQGPAGEKLFF
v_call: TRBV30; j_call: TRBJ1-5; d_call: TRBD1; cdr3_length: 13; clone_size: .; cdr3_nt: TGTGCGAGTGGGACAGGGGGTAACCGGCCCCAGCATTTT; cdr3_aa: CASGTGGNRPQHF
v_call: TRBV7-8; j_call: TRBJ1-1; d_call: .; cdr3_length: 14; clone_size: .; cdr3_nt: TGTGCCAGCAGCTTAGGGACAGCGAACACTGAAGCTTTCTTT; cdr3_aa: CASSLGTANTEAFF
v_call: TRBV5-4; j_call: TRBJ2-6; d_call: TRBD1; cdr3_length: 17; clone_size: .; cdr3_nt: TGTGCCAGCAGCCGAGGACAGGGCCCCTCTGGGGCCAACGTCCTGACTTTC; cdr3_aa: CASSRGQGPSGANVLTF
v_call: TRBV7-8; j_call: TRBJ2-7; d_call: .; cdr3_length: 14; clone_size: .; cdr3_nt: TGTGCCAGCAGCCGTGGGACTGGCGACTACGAGCAGTACTTC; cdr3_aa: CASSRGTGDYEQYF
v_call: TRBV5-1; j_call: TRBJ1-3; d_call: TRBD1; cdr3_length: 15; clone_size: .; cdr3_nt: TGCGCCAGCAGCTTGGCCGGGACAGCCGTTGACACCATATATTTT; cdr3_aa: CASSLAGTAVDTIYF
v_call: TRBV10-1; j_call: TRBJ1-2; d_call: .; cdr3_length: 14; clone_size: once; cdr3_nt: TGCGCCATCCTGGAGGGGGGGCTTGGCTATGGCTACACCTTC; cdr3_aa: CAILEGGLGYGYTF
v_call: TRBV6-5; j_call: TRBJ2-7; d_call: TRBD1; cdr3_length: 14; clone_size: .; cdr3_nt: TGTGCCAGCAGTTATGGGACAGGGCTCAACGAGCAGTACTTC; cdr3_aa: CASSYGTGLNEQYF
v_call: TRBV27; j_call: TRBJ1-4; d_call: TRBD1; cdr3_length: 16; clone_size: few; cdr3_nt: TGTGCCAGCAGTCTAGGGACAGTAGCAACTAATGAAAAACTGTTTTTT; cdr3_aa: CASSLGTVATNEKLFF
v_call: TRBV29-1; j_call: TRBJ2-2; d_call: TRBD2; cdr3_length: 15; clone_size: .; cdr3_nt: TGCAGCGTTGGGGTGGCGGGGGAGAACACCGGGGAGCTGTTTTTT; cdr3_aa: CSVGVAGENTGELFF
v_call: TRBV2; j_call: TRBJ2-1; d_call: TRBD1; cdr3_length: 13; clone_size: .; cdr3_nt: TGTGCCAGCAGTGAACTACAGGGGCTCGCCATGTTCTTC; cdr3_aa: CASSELQGLAMFF
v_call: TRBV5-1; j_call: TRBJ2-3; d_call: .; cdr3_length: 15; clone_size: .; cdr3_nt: TGCGCCAGCAGCCCCGGCGGCGGTAGCACAGATACGCAGTATTTT; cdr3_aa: CASSPGGGSTDTQYF
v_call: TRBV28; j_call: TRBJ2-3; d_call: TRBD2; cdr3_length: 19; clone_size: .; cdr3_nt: TGTGCCAGCAGTTTGGTCGGCGGGACTAGCGGGAGATGGACAGATACGCAGTATTTT; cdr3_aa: CASSLVGGTSGRWTDTQYF
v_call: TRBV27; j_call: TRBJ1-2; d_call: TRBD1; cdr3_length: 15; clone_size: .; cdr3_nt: TGTGCCAGCAGTCCCCAGGGACAGGGAGGCTATGGCTACACCTTC; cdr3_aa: CASSPQGQGGYGYTF
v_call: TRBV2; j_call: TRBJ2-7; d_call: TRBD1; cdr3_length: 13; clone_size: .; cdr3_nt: TGTGCCAGCAGCAACAGGGGCTTGTACGAGCAGTACTTC; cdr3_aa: CASSNRGLYEQYF
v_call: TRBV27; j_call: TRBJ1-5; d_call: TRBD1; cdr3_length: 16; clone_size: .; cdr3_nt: TGTGCCAGCAGTCCGCGTACAGGGGTTAGCAATCAGCCCCAGCATTTT; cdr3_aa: CASSPRTGVSNQPQHF
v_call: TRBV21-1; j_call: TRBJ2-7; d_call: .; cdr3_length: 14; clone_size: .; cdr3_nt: TGTGCCAGCCCCAGTTATCTCAAATCCTACGAGCAGTACTTC; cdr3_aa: CASPSYLKSYEQYF
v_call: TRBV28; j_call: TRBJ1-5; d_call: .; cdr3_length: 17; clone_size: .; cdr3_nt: TGTGCCAGCAGCGGCGGGAGGGGTGGGAGTGGCAATCAGCCCCAGCATTTT; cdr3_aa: CASSGGRGGSGNQPQHF
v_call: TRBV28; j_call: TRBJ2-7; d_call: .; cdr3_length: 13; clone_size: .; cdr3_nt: TGTGCCAGCAGTTTGACTCGGGGGTACGAGCAGTACTTC; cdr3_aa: CASSLTRGYEQYF
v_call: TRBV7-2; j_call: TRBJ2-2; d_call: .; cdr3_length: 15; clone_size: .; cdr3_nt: TGTGCCAGCAGCACTACTAGTTGGGACACCGGGGAGCTGTTTTTT; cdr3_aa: CASSTTSWDTGELFF
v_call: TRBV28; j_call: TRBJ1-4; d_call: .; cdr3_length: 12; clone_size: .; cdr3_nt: TGTGCCACCGGGCAGGGGAAAGAAAAACTGTTTTTT; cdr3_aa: CATGQGKEKLFF
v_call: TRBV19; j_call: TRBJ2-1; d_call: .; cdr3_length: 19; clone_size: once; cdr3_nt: TGTGCCAGTAGTATAACCCCCAATATGGGGCGGCGGTCCTACAATGAGCAGTTCTTC; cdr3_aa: CASSITPNMGRRSYNEQFF
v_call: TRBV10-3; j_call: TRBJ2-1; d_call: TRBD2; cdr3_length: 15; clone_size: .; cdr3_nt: TGTGCCATCGGGGGGACTAGCGGGAATTACAATGAGCAGTTCTTC; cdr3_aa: CAIGGTSGNYNEQFF
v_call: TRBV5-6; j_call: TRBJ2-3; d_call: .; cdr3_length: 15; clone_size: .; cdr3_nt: TGTGCCAGCAGCGAAGGGACTTCTAACACAGATACGCAGTATTTT; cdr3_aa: CASSEGTSNTDTQYF
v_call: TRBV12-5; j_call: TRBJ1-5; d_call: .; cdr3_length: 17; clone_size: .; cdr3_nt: TGTGCTAGTGGTTTCGGTGGACTCGCGAATAGCAATCAGCCCCAGCATTTT; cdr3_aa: CASGFGGLANSNQPQHF
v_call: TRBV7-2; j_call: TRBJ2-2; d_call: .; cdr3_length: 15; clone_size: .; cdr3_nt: TGTGCCAGCAGCTTTCGGCGGACTCGGAACGGGGAGCTGTTTTTT; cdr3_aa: CASSFRRTRNGELFF
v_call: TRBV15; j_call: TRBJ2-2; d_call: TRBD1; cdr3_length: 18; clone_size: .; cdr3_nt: TGTGCCACCAGCAGACCCTTAGGGGACAGGGGGAAAACCGGGGAGCTGTTTTTT; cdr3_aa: CATSRPLGDRGKTGELFF
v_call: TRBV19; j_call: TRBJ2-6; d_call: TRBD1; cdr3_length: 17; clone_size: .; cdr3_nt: TGTGCCAGTAGTGTAACAGGGGGCAATTATGGGGCCAACGTCCTGACTTTC; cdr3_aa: CASSVTGGNYGANVLTF
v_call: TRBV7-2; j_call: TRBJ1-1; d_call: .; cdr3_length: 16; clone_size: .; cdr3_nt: TGTGCCAGCAGCTTAGCGCAACGAACCTCGAGGACTGAAGCTTTCTTT; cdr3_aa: CASSLAQRTSRTEAFF
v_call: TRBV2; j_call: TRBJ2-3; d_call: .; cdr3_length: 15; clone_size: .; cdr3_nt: TGTGCCAGCAGTAGAGGGAGACAAGGCACAGATACGCAGTATTTT; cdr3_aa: CASSRGRQGTDTQYF
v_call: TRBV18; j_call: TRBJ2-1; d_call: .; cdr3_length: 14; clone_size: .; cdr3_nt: TGTGCCAGCTCAACAGGGTTGGCCTACAATGAGCAGTTCTTC; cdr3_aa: CASSTGLAYNEQFF
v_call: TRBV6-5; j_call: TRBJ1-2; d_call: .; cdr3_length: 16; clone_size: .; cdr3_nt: TGTGCCAGCAGTTATTCCGTAGGGCAGGCGGGGTATGGCTACACCTTC; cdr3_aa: CASSYSVGQAGYGYTF
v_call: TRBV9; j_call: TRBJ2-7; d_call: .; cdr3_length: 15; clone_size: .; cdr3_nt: TGTGCCAGCAGCGTAGGCCCGGGTAACAACTACGAGCAGTACTTC; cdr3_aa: CASSVGPGNNYEQYF
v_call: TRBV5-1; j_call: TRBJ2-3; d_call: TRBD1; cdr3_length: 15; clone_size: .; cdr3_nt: TGCGCCAGCAGCCAAGGACAGGGGAGCACAGATACGCAGTATTTT; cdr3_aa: CASSQGQGSTDTQYF
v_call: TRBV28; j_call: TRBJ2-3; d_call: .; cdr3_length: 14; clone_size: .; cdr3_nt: TGTGCCACCGACCAAGGGGGATCACCAGATACGCAGTATTTT; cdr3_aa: CATDQGGSPDTQYF
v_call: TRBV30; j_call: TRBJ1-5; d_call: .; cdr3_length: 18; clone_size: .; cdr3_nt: TGTGCCTGGAGTATGAAGAACAGGCCCACCCTTAGCAATCAGCCCCAGCATTTT; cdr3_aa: CAWSMKNRPTLSNQPQHF
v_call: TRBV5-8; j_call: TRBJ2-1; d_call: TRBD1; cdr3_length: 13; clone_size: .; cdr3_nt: TGTGCCAGCAGCAACAGGGGGACGAATGAGCAGTTCTTC; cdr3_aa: CASSNRGTNEQFF
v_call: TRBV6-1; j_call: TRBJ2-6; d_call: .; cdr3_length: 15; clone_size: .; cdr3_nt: TGTGCCAGTTTCATAGGGGTAACCGGGGCCAACGTCCTGACTTTC; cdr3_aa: CASFIGVTGANVLTF
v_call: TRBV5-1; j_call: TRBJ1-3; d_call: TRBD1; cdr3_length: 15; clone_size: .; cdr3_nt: TGCGCCAGCAGCGAGACAGGGGTCTCTGGAAACACCATATATTTT; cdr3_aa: CASSETGVSGNTIYF
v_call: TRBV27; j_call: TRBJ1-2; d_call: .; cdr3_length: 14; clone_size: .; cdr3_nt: TGTGCCAGCAGATCTTACAGGGAAGCGGCTGGCTACACCTTC; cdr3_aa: CASRSYREAAGYTF